This is a list of T cell receptor beta chains from one sample in a study of blood T cell repertoires in COVID-19. Repertoires were generated with immunoSEQ multiplex PCR, while TCRdb's copy carries only in-frame clones and drops some. The sample consists of approximately 270,000 clones, approximately 85% of them appearing once. Sequenced material: PBMCs or T cells enriched from blood (not recorded which). The receptor set was obtained from a woman aged 45 to 65 who had recovered from COVID-19. The CDR3 runs from the conserved cysteine through the conserved F or W. D genes are given only for firm matches. A clone size is listed for some rows: how often the clone was seen (once, few, many), or a class if it is expanded.

TRBJ2-5,once,TRBV7-9,NA,CASSFGSQETQYF,TGTGCCAGCAGCTTTGGGAGTCAAGAGACCCAGTACTTC
TRBJ2-7,NA,TRBV5-5,NA,CASSIGIQGLYEQYF,TGTGCCAGCAGTATAGGAATACAGGGCCTCTACGAGCAGTACTTC
TRBJ1-3,NA,TRBV28,TRBD1,CASSHRDRAKGNTIYF,TGTGCCAGCAGTCACCGGGACAGGGCCAAAGGAAACACCATATATTTT
TRBJ2-6,NA,TRBV18,TRBD2,CASSPLVSGISGANVLTF,TGTGCCAGCTCACCCTTGGTCAGCGGGATCTCTGGGGCCAACGTCCTGACTTTC
TRBJ1-2,NA,TRBV3-1/TRBV3-2,TRBD1,CASSQGGGFGASASGYTF,TGTGCCAGCAGCCAAGGAGGGGGCTTCGGGGCTTCAGCGAGCGGCTACACCTTC
TRBJ2-7,medium-sized,TRBV7-9,TRBD2,CASSHTTTSGSYEQYF,TGTGCCAGCAGCCATACGACGACTAGCGGATCCTACGAGCAGTACTTC
TRBJ1-5,NA,TRBV28,NA,CASNPTHGGQPQHF,TGTGCCAGCAACCCGACCCACGGCGGTCAGCCCCAGCATTTT
TRBJ2-1,NA,TRBV5-1,TRBD1,CASSTQPGQGYNEQFF,TGCGCCAGCAGCACACAACCGGGACAGGGGTATAATGAGCAGTTCTTC
TRBJ2-7,NA,TRBV6-4,TRBD2,CASRWTSGRYEQYF,TGTGCCAGCAGGTGGACTAGCGGGAGGTACGAGCAGTACTTC
TRBJ1-2,NA,TRBV30,NA,CAWSVRGQGYGYTF,TGTGCCTGGAGTGTACGGGGTCAGGGGTATGGCTACACCTTC
TRBJ1-1,NA,TRBV5-1,NA,CASSLDQNTEAFF,TGCGCCAGCAGCTTGGATCAGAACACTGAAGCTTTCTTT
TRBJ1-2,NA,TRBV9,TRBD1,CASNRGPNYGYTF,TGTGCCAGTAACAGGGGTCCCAACTATGGCTACACCTTC
TRBJ2-7,NA,TRBV6-5,TRBD1,CASVPRGLSSYEQYF,TGTGCCAGCGTACCCAGGGGGCTGAGCTCCTACGAGCAGTACTTC
TRBJ2-1,NA,TRBV29-1,TRBD1,CSVDTDRAHNEQFF,TGCAGCGTTGATACTGACAGGGCACACAATGAGCAGTTCTTC
TRBJ2-3,NA,TRBV18,NA,CASSKAGTLTDTQYF,TGTGCCAGCTCCAAGGCCGGGACTTTGACAGATACGCAGTATTTT
TRBJ2-7,NA,TRBV6-1,NA,CASSEWYSYEQYF,TGTGCCAGCAGTGAGTGGTATAGCTACGAGCAGTACTTC
TRBJ2-2,NA,TRBV30,TRBD2,CAWSVLALGELFF,TGTGCCTGGAGTGTACTAGCGCTCGGGGAGCTGTTTTTT
TRBJ1-4,NA,TRBV6-5,NA,CASSYSPGGEKLFF,TGTGCCAGCAGTTACAGCCCCGGGGGTGAAAAACTGTTTTTT
TRBJ1-1,NA,TRBV11-2,NA,CASSPPRSTEAFF,TGTGCCAGCAGCCCCCCTAGGAGCACTGAAGCTTTCTTT
TRBJ1-1,NA,TRBV6-5,NA,CASRDGQMNTEAFF,TGTGCCAGCAGAGACGGACAGATGAACACTGAAGCTTTCTTT
TRBJ1-1,NA,TRBV7-9,NA,CASYIRSEAFF,TGTGCCAGCTACATTCGCAGTGAAGCTTTCTTT
TRBJ1-1,once,TRBV20-1,NA,CSASNARVMNTEAFF,TGCAGTGCTAGTAACGCGAGAGTAATGAACACTGAAGCTTTCTTT
TRBJ2-7,NA,TRBV19,NA,CASSHRDEQYF,TGTGCCAGTTCCCACAGGGACGAGCAGTACTTC
TRBJ2-5,NA,TRBV7-9,NA,CASSLITAGETQYF,TGTGCCAGCAGCTTAATAACCGCCGGGGAGACCCAGTACTTC
TRBJ1-2,many,TRBV2,TRBD1,CASSVGTANYGYTF,TGTGCCAGCAGTGTCGGGACAGCGAACTATGGCTACACCTTC
TRBJ1-3,NA,TRBV2,NA,CASSEGFGSTSSGNTIYF,TGTGCCAGCAGTGAAGGATTTGGGAGCACCAGCTCTGGAAACACCATATATTTT
TRBJ1-2,NA,TRBV5-6,TRBD1,CASRRQGRDYGYTF,TGTGCCAGCCGAAGACAGGGGAGGGACTATGGCTACACCTTC
TRBJ2-7,NA,TRBV2,NA,CASTRLVRDPYEQYF,TGTGCCAGCACTAGGTTAGTCCGAGACCCCTACGAGCAGTACTTC
TRBJ2-1,NA,TRBV11-2,NA,CASSLVGGYGNEQFF,TGTGCCAGCAGCTTAGTTGGAGGGTACGGCAATGAGCAGTTCTTC
TRBJ1-1,NA,TRBV28,NA,CASSPTRPMNTEAFF,TGTGCCAGCAGTCCCACGCGGCCGATGAACACTGAAGCTTTCTTT
TRBJ2-1,NA,TRBV7-6,NA,CASSFLPGLYNEQFF,TGTGCCAGCAGCTTTCTGCCGGGACTGTACAATGAGCAGTTCTTC
TRBJ1-5,NA,TRBV18,NA,CASSLYGQSTNQPQHF,TGTGCCAGCTCACTATACGGACAGAGTACCAATCAGCCCCAGCATTTT
TRBJ2-4,NA,TRBV19,NA,CASSISPGTSQYF,TGTGCCAGTAGTATTTCACCCGGGACTTCTCAGTACTTC
TRBJ2-5,NA,TRBV28,TRBD1,CASSQRRDREETQYF,TGTGCCAGCAGCCAACGCCGGGACAGGGAAGAGACCCAGTACTTC
TRBJ2-3,few,TRBV5-1,NA,CASSSGGDTQYF,TGCGCCAGCAGCTCGGGGGGCGATACGCAGTATTTT
TRBJ2-1,NA,TRBV5-1,NA,CASRRAMSSYNEQFF,TGCGCCAGCAGGCGAGCTATGAGCTCCTACAATGAGCAGTTCTTC
TRBJ2-1,NA,TRBV28,NA,CASRLPTYNEQFF,TGTGCCAGCAGGTTACCCACCTACAATGAGCAGTTCTTC
TRBJ2-3,NA,TRBV27,NA,CASSIILTDTQYF,TGTGCCAGCAGTATAATCCTAACAGATACGCAGTATTTT
TRBJ1-2,few,TRBV2,TRBD1,CASRTTGDGYTF,TGTGCCAGCCGTACGACAGGGGATGGCTACACCTTC
TRBJ2-2,NA,TRBV3-1/TRBV3-2,NA,CASSSRATGTFTGELFF,TGTGCCAGCAGCTCAAGGGCTACCGGGACATTCACCGGGGAGCTGTTTTTT
TRBJ1-5,NA,TRBV2,NA,CASSLDSNSNQPQHF,TGTGCCAGCAGTTTAGACAGTAATAGCAATCAGCCCCAGCATTTT
TRBJ2-1,NA,TRBV7-6,NA,CASSLAGSLYNEQFF,TGTGCCAGCAGCTTAGCAGGGAGCCTATACAATGAGCAGTTCTTC
TRBJ1-1,few,TRBV23-1,NA,CASPQGMQTEAFF,TGCGCCAGCCCCCAGGGGATGCAGACTGAAGCTTTCTTT
TRBJ2-3,NA,TRBV6-2/TRBV6-3,TRBD2,CASSSGLAGTDTQYF,TGTGCCAGCAGTTCAGGACTAGCGGGCACAGATACGCAGTATTTT
TRBJ2-1,NA,TRBV6-5,TRBD1,CATGGYSDYNEQFF,TGTGCCACAGGGGGCTATAGCGATTACAATGAGCAGTTCTTC
TRBJ2-1,NA,TRBV28,NA,CASSPIMELGQFF,TGTGCCAGCAGTCCTATTATGGAACTAGGGCAGTTCTTC
TRBJ1-3,NA,TRBV10-3,TRBD1,CAIIDRASGNTIYF,TGTGCCATCATAGACAGGGCCTCTGGAAACACCATATATTTT
TRBJ2-5,NA,TRBV11-1,NA,CASSPLGLIQETQYF,TGTGCCAGCAGCCCCCTGGGACTCATACAAGAGACCCAGTACTTC
TRBJ2-5,NA,TRBV10-3,NA,CAISEFRETQYF,TGTGCCATCAGTGAGTTTCGGGAGACCCAGTACTTC
TRBJ2-3,once,TRBV5-1,NA,CASSRYPGTPDTDTQYF,TGCGCCAGCAGCAGGTACCCCGGGACTCCTGACACAGATACGCAGTATTTT
TRBJ1-1,NA,TRBV18,NA,CASSPAIPNTEAFF,TGTGCCAGCTCACCAGCGATCCCGAACACTGAAGCTTTCTTT
TRBJ1-2,NA,TRBV19,NA,CASRPVGGYGYTF,TGTGCCAGTAGACCAGTGGGGGGCTATGGCTACACCTTC
TRBJ2-3,NA,TRBV3-1/TRBV3-2,NA,CASSQVGGRRPDTQYF,TGTGCCAGCAGCCAAGTTGGAGGGAGGCGGCCAGATACGCAGTATTTT